Listed here is a single T cell receptor beta chain. Antigen specificity is unknown. The entry originates in a study of tumor-infiltrating lymphocytes in primary liver carcinoma. About the research overall: The five patients, who were men and women, ranged in age from 30 to 69 years.

Production of TCR beta cDNA used about 500 ng total RNA together with a constant-region primer. Slightly modified ARM-PCR with three nested multiplex PCR rounds yielded TCR beta libraries. A C-beta reverse primer was combined with TRBV1-TRBV30 forward primers in the first two PCR rounds, and each round had around 11 cycles. TCRdb processed the multiplex PCR reads anew with MiXCR; each CDR3 protein has one entry. The table lists just over 300,000 distinct CDR3 sequences, approximately 54% of them singletons. The CDR3 totals 14 residues. Per the germline V gene, CDR1 is LNHNV and CDR2 is YYDKDF (reference sequence). Deletions cut 0 bases from V and 2 bases from J, with 8 bases between. The researchers obtained blood RNA from unsorted whole blood and also extracted germline DNA. Study results and limitations: Between tumor regions, pairs overlapped more than tumor-adjacent and tumor-blood pairs did.

The J gene is TRBJ2-7, the V gene TRBV15; weak D call: TRBD1 (6 bases). Source material: peripheral blood. The sequence came from a woman aged 25 to 39 with primary liver carcinoma and hepatitis B virus infection. CDR3 loop: CATSRDGQPYEQYF. As DNA, the CDR3 is TGTGCCACCAGCAGAGATGGACAGCCCTACGAGCAGTACTTC.